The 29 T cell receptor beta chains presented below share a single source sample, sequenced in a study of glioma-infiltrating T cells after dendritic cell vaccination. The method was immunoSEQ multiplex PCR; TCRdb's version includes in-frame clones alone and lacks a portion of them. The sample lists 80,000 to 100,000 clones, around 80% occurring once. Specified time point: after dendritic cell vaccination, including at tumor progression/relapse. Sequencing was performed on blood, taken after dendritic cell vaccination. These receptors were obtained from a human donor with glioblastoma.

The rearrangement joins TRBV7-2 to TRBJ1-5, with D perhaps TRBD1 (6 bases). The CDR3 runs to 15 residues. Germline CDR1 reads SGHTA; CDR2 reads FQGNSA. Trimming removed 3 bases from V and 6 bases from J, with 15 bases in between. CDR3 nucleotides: TGTGCCAGCAGCTTGGGGGCAGGGGCAGGTCAGCCCCAGCATTTT. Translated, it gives CASSLGAGAGQPQHF.

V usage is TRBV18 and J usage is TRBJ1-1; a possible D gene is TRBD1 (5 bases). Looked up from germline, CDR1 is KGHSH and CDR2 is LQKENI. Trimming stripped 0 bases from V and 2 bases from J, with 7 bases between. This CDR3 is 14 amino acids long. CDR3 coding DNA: TGTGCCAGCTCACCACCGGGACTTAACACTGAAGCTTTCTTT. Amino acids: CASSPPGLNTEAFF.

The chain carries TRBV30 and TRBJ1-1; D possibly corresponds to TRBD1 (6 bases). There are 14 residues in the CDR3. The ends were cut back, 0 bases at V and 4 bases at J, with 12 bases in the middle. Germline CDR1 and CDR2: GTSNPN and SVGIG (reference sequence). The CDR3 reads CAWSVLQGPTEAFF. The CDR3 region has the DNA TGTGCCTGGAGTGTACTGCAGGGGCCCACTGAAGCTTTCTTT.

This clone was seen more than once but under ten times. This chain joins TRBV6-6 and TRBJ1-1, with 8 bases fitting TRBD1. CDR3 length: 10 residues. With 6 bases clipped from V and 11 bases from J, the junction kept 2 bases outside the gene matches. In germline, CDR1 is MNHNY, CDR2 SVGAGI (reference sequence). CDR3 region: CASRRDRAFF. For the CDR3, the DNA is TGTGCCAGCAGGCGGGACAGGGCTTTCTTT.

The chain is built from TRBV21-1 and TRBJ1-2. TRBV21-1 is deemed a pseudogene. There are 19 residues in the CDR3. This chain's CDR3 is CASSKLPFCDGDKLKRYTF. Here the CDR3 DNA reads TGTGCCAGCAGCAAACTTCCCTTTTGTGACGGAGATAAATTGAAGCGCTACACCTTC.

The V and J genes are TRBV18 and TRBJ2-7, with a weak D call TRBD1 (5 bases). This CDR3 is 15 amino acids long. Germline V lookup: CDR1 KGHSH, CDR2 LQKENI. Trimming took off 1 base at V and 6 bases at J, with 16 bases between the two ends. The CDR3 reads CASSPLEAGLSEQYF. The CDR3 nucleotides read TGTGCCAGCTCACCACTTGAGGCAGGGCTGAGCGAGCAGTACTTC.

CDR3 loop: CASSLGWQTLQTNEKLFF. The CDR3 DNA is TGCGCCAGCAGCTTGGGATGGCAGACATTGCAAACTAATGAAAAACTGTTTTTT. The chain carries TRBV5-1 and TRBJ1-4; no reliable D call. The CDR3 has 18 amino acids. Trimming stripped 0 bases from V and 1 base from J, with 16 bases between. Germline V gene data show CDR1 as SGHRS and CDR2 as YFSETQ.

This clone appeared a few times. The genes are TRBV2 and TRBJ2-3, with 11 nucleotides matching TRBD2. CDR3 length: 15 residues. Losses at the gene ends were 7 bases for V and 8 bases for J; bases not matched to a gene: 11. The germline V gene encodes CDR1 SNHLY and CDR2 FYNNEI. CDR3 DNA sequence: TGTGCCAGCACCAGCGCCTTAGCGGGGGGGACTACGCAGTATTTT. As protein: CASTSALAGGTTQYF.

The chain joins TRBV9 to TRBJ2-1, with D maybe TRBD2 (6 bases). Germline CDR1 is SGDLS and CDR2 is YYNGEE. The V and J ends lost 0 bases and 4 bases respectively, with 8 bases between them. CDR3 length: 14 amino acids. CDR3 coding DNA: TGTGCCAGCAGCGTAGCGGGAGTTTACAATGAGCAGTTCTTC. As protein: CASSVAGVYNEQFF.

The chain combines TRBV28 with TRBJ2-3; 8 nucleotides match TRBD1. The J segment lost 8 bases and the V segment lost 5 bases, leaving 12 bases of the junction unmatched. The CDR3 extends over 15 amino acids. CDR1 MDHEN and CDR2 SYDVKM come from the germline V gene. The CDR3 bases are TGTGCCAGCAGTGGGGGACGGACAGGGCGAGCTACGCAGTATTTT. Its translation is CASSGGRTGRATQYF. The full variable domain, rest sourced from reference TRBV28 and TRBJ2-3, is DVKVTQSSRYLVKRTGEKVFLECVQDMDHENMFWYRQDPGLGLRLIYFSYDVKMKEKGDIPEGYSVSREKKERFSLILESASTNQTSMYLCASSGGRTGRATQYFGPGTRLTVL.

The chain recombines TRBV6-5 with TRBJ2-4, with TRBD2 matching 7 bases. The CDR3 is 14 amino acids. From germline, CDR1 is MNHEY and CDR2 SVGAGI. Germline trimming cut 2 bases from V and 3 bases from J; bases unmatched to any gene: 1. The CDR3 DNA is TGTGCCAGCAGTTACGGGGGGGGCAAAAACATTCAGTACTTC. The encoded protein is CASSYGGGKNIQYF.

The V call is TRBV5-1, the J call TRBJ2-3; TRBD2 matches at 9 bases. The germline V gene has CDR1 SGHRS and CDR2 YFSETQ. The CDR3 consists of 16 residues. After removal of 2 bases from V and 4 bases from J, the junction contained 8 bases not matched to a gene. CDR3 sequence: CASSFFSGSIPDTQYF. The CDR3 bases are TGCGCCAGCAGCTTTTTTAGCGGGAGTATACCAGATACGCAGTATTTT.

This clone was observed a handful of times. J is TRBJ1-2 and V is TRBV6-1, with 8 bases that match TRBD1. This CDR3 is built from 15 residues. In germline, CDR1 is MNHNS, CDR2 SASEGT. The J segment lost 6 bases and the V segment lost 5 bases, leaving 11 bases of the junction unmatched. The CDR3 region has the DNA TGTGCCAGCAGTAGGACAGGGAGGAACATCAATGGCTACACCTTC. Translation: CASSRTGRNINGYTF.

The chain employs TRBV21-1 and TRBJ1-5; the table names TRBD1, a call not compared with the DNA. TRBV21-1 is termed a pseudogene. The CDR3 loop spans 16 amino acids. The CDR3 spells CASSKGQLNSNQPQHF. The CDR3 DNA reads TGTGCCAGCAGCAAAGGACAGCTTAATAGCAATCAGCCCCAGCATTTT.

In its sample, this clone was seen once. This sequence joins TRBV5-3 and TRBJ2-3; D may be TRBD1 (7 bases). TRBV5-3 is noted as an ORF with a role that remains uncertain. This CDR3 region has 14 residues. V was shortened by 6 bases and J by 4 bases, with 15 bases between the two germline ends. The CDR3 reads CARKVGGGPDTQYF. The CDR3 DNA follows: TGTGCCAGAAAGGTAGGAGGGGGCCCAGATACGCAGTATTTT.

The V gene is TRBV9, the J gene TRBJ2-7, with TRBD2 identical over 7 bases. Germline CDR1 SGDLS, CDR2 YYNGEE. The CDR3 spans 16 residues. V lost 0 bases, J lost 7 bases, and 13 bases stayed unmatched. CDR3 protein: CASSVASGNARVEQYF. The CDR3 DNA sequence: TGTGCCAGCAGCGTAGCCAGCGGGAACGCCCGGGTGGAGCAGTACTTC.

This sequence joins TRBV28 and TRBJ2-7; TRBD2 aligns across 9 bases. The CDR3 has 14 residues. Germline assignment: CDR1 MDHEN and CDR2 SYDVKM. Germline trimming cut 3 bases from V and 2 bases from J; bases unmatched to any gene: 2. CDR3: CASSFASGTYEQYF. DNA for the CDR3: TGTGCCAGCAGTTTCGCTAGCGGGACCTACGAGCAGTACTTC.

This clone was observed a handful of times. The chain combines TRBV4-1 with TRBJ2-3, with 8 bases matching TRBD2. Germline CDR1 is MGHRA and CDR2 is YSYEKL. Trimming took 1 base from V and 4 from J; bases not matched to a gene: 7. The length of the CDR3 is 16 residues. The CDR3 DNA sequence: TGCGCCAGCAGCCAAGGGGTCAGCGGGAGTGCAGATACGCAGTATTTT. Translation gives CASSQGVSGSADTQYF.

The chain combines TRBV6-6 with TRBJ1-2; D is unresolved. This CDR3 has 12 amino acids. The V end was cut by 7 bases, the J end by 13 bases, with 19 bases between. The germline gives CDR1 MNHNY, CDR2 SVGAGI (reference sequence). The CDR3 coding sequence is TGTGCCAGCACCCGAATAGACACCTCATGCACCTTC. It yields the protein CASTRIDTSCTF.

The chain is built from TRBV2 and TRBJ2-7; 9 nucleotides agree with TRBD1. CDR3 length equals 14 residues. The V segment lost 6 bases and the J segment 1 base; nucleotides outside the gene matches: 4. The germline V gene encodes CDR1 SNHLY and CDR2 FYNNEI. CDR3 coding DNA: TGTGCCAGCAGACAACAGGGGGCATCCTACGAGCAGTACTTC. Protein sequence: CASRQQGASYEQYF.

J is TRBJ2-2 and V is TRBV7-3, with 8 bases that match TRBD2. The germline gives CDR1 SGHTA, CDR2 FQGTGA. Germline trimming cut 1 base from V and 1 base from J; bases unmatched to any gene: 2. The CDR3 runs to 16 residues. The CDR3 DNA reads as TGTGCCAGCAGCTTAAAAGGGACTAGGAACACCGGGGAGCTGTTTTTT. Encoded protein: CASSLKGTRNTGELFF.

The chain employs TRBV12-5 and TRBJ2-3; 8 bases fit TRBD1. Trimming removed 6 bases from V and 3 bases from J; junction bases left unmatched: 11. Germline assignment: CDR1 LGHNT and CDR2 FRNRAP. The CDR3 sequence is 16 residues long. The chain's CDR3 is CASGPPTGVLTDTQYF. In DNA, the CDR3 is TGTGCTAGTGGACCACCGACAGGGGTTTTAACAGATACGCAGTATTTT.

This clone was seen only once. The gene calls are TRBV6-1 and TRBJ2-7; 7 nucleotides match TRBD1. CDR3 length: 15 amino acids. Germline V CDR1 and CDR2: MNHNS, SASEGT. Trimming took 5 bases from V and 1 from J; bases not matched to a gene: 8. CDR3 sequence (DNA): TGTGCCAGCAGTCCAGGCACGGGACAGTCCTACGAGCAGTACTTC. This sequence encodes CASSPGTGQSYEQYF.

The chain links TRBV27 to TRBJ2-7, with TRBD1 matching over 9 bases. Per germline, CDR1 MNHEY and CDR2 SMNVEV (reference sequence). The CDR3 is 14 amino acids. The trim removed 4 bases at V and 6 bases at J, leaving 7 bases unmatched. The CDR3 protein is CASSSPTGGGEQYF. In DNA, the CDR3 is TGTGCCAGCAGTTCCCCGACAGGGGGAGGCGAGCAGTACTTC.

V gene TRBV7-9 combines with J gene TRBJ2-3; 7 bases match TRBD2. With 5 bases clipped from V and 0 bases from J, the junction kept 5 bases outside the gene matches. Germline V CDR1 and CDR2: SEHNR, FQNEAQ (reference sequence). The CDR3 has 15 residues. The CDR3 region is CASSVSGASTDTQYF. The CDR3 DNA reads TGTGCCAGCAGCGTAAGCGGGGCTAGCACAGATACGCAGTATTTT. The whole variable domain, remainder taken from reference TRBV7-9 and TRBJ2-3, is DTGVSQNPRHKITKRGQNVTFRCDPISEHNRLYWYRQTLGQGPEFLTYFQNEAQLEKSRLLSDRFSAERPKGSFSTLEIQRTEQGDSAMYLCASSVSGASTDTQYFGPGTRLTVL.

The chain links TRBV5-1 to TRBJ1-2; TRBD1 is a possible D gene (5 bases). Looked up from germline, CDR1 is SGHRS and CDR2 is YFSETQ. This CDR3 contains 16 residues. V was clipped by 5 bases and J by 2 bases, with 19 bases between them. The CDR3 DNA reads TGCGCCAGCAGAGTGACAGACCTACACAGAAACTATGGCTACACCTTC. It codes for CASRVTDLHRNYGYTF.

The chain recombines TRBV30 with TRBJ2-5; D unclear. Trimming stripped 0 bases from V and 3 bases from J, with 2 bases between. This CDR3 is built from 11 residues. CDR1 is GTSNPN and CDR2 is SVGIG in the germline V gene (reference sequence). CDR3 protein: CAWSVKETQYF. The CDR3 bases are TGTGCCTGGAGTGTTAAAGAGACCCAGTACTTC.

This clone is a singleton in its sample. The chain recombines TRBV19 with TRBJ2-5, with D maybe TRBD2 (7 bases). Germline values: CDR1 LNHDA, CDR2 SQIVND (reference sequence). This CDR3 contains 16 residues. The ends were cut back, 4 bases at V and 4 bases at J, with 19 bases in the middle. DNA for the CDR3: TGTGCCAGTAGTACAAGACAGGCGGGGGTAGGAGAGACCCAGTACTTC. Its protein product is CASSTRQAGVGETQYF.

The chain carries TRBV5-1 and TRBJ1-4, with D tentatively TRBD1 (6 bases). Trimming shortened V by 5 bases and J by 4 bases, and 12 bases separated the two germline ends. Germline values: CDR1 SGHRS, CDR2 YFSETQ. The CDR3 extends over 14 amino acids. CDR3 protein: CASREQGLNEKLFF. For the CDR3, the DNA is TGCGCCAGCAGAGAACAGGGCCTTAATGAAAAACTGTTTTTT.